This T cell receptor beta chain was identified in a study of spatial heterogeneity in lung cancer. Study overall: Detected sequences consistently included more beta-chain ones than alpha-chain ones.

This clonotype has only a few counts. The study tagged each TCR cDNA molecule with a unique molecular identifier. TCRdb ran MiXCR on the 5' RACE reads and lists one entry per CDR3 protein. The sample shows 65,000 to 85,000 distinct CDR3 sequences, under 25% of them seen only once. The sample's time point: sample taken at primary tumor resection. No cell sorting; template was whole RNA from tumor, lung tissue or PBMC. The sequence was obtained from a male donor with early-stage non-small cell lung cancer. Sequenced here: PBMCs, sampled at surgery.

The CDR3 protein is CASSQGPIAGHEQFF. CDR3 bases: TGTGCCAGCAGCCAAGGCCCCATAGCGGGACATGAGCAGTTCTTC. The chain is built from TRBV3-1 and TRBJ2-1; 8 nucleotides align to TRBD2. CDR1 is LGHDT and CDR2 is YNNKEL in the germline V gene (reference sequence). V shed 1 base, J shed 8 bases, and the junction held 7 bases outside the gene matches. This CDR3 contains 15 residues.